This TCR beta chain came from a study of T cell responses to AZD1222 COVID-19 vaccine. Sequenced by immunoSEQ multiplex PCR; TCRdb stores in-frame clones only, minus some. The profile shows under 200,000 clones, 88% of them singletons. The source of this sequence is an adult who received the AZD1222 COVID-19 vaccine. Sequencing used peripheral blood, obtained 28 days after the second AZD1222 dose.

CDR3 nucleotides: TGTGCCACCAGCGCCAGCCGGGGGGCTAACACTGAAGCTTTCTTT. Its protein product is CATSASRGANTEAFF. This sequence joins TRBV15 and TRBJ1-1; a possible D gene is TRBD1 (6 bases). Germline CDR1 and CDR2: LNHNV and YYDKDF (reference sequence). The length of the CDR3 is 15 residues. Trimming removed 5 bases from V and 2 bases from J, with 15 bases in between.